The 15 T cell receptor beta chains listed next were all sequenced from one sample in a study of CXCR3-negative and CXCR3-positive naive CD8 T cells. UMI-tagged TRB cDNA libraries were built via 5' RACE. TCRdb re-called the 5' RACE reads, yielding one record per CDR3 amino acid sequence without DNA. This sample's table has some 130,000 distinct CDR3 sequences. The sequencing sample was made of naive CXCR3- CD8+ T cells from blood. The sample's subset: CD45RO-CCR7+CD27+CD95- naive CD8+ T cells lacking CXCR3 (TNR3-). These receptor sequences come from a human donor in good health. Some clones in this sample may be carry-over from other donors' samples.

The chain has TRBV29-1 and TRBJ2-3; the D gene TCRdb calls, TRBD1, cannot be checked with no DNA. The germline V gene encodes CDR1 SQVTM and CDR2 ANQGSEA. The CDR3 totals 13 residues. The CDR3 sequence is CSVVLQGGDTQYF.

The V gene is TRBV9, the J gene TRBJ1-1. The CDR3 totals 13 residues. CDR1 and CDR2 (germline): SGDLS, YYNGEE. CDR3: CASSGGGSTEAFF.

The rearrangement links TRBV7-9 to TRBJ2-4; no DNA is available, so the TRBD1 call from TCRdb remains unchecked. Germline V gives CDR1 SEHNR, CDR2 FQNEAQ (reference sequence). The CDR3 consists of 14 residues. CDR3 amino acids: CASSFGQSKNIQYF.

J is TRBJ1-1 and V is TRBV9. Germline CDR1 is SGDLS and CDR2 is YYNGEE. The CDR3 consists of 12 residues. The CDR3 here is CASSDGRSEAFF.

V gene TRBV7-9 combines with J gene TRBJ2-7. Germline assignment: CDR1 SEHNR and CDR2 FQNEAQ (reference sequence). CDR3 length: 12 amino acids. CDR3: CASSLEFDEQYF.

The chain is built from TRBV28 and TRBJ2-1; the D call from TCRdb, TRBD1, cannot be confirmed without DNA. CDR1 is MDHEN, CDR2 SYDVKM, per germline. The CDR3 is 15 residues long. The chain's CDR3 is CASSLGPTGRNEQFF.

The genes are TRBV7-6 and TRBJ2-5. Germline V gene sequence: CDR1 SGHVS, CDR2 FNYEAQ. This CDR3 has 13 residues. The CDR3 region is CASSLRLQATQYF.

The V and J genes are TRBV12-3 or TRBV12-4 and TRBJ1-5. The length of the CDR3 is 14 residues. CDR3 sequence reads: CASSPDSPGRPQHF.

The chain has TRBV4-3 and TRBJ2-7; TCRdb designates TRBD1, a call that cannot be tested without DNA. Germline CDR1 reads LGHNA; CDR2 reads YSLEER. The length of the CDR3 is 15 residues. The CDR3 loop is CASSQGRTGYYEQYF.

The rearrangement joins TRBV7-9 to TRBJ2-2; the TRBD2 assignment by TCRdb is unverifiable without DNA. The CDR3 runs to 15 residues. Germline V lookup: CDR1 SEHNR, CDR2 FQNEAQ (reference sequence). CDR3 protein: CASSRAAGAAPELFF.

The CDR3 is CASSLEPAGGPNEQFF. This sequence joins TRBV7-3 and TRBJ2-1; the TCRdb D gene call, TRBD2, has no DNA to confirm it. CDR3 size: 16 residues. Germline V lookup: CDR1 SGHTA, CDR2 FQGTGA. Full variable domain (rest looked up from reference TRBV7-3 and TRBJ2-1): GAGVSQTPSNKVTEKGKYVELRCDPISGHTALYWYRQSLGQGPEFLIYFQGTGAADDSGLPNDRFFAVRPEGSVSTLKIQRTERGDSAVYLCASSLEPAGGPNEQFFGPGTRLTVL.

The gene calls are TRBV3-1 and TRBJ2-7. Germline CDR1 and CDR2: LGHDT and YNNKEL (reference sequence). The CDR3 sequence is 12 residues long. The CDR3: CASSDLNVEQYF.

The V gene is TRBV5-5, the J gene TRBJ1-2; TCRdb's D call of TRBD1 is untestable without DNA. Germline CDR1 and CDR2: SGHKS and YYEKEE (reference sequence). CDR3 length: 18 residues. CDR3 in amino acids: CASSSALRDRGKGYGYTF.

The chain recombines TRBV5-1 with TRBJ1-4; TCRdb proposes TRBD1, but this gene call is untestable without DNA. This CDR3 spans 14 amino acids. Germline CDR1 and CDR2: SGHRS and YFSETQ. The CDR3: CASSFRGRDEKLFF.

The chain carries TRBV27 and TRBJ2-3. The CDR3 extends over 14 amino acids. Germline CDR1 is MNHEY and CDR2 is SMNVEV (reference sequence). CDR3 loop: CASSLFLPTDTQYF.